This T cell receptor beta chain was sequenced in a study of beta chain features in type 1 diabetes. The overall study: There was similarity between patients and healthy donors in age, gender and cell yields. The study examined about 100,000,000 sorted cells across all samples. Study conclusions and caveats: Shortening that was moderate but significant affected the TCRB CDR3s of Type 1 diabetes patients in all four CD4+ subsets.

Since all of the isolated RNA was reverse transcribed, expressed TCRB transcripts were what got sequenced. The table came from immunoSEQ multiplex PCR; TCRdb's copy has only in-frame clones and leaves some out. The data contain about 340,000 clones, about 13% of them singletons. In germline, CDR1 is SSHAT, CDR2 FNYEAQ (reference sequence). CDR3 size: 14 residues. J lost 5 bases, V lost 5 bases, and 6 bases had no gene match. A remark on this clone: Its antigen is still unknown.

The receptor's source is a woman aged 18-35 years with type 1 diabetes. The chain links TRBV7-7 to TRBJ2-1; TRBD1 agrees at 7 bases. The source material was naive CD4+ T cells from blood. This CDR3 is CASSPGQFDNEQFF. For the CDR3, the DNA is TGTGCCAGCAGCCCGGGACAGTTTGACAATGAGCAGTTCTTC. The complete variable domain, with remaining parts taken from reference TRBV7-7 and TRBJ2-1, reads GAGVSQSPRYKVTKRGQDVTLRCDPISSHATLYWYQQALGQGPEFLTYFNYEAQPDKSGLPSDRFSAERPEGSISTLTIQRTEQRDSAMYRCASSPGQFDNEQFFGPGTRLTVL.